Listed below are T cell receptor beta chains from one sample, sequenced in a study of CD4 T cells in relation to SARS-CoV-2 and coronaviruses. Method: immunoSEQ multiplex PCR; TCRdb's copy keeps in-frame clones and lacks some. Of about 43,000 clones listed, roughly 87% were seen once; the top ten hold approximately 1.5%. Which antigens these TCRs recognize remains unknown. The sample was naive CD4+ T cells from PBMCs, cultured in vitro. These TCRs come from an adult with COVID-19. Both conserved end residues are part of each CDR3. D genes are given only for firm matches. Clone size is shown for a subset of rows, as once, few, many or a class of expanded clone.

d_gene	v_gene	j_gene	abundance	CDR3aa	CDR3nt
.	TRBV30	TRBJ1-5	.	CAWSVPRTDRLNQPQHF	TGTGCCTGGAGTGTTCCTCGTACTGACAGGCTTAATCAGCCCCAGCATTTT
.	TRBV9	TRBJ2-1	.	CASSEVARSYNEQFF	TGTGCCAGCAGCGAGGTGGCTAGGTCCTACAATGAGCAGTTCTTC
TRBD1	TRBV11-3	TRBJ1-1	.	CASSSGQGGNTEAFF	TGTGCCAGCAGCTCGGGACAGGGAGGGAACACTGAAGCTTTCTTT
.	TRBV3-1/TRBV3-2	TRBJ2-3	.	CASSQVGFTDTQYF	TGTGCCAGCAGCCAAGTGGGATTCACAGATACGCAGTATTTT
.	TRBV20-1	TRBJ1-1	.	CSARRADTAFF	TGCAGTGCTAGGCGCGCCGACACGGCTTTCTTT
.	TRBV29-1	TRBJ2-5	once	CSVKDRLRNQETQYF	TGCAGCGTTAAAGACAGACTACGGAACCAAGAGACCCAGTACTTC
.	TRBV5-5	TRBJ1-6	.	CASSPRTGPLVSDSPLHF	TGTGCCAGCAGCCCCCGAACGGGACCGCTGGTGTCGGATTCACCCCTCCACTTT
.	TRBV5-1	TRBJ2-7	few	CASSLTGTGSYEQYF	TGCGCCAGCAGCTTAACCGGGACGGGCAGCTACGAGCAGTACTTC
TRBD1	TRBV5-1	TRBJ2-5	.	CASTPRQGRQETQYF	TGCGCCAGCACCCCAAGACAGGGGAGGCAAGAGACCCAGTACTTC
TRBD1	TRBV30	TRBJ1-2	few	CAWSGTGSGYTF	TGTGCCTGGAGCGGGACAGGGAGTGGCTACACCTTC
.	TRBV28	TRBJ2-7	.	CASNPPGLIEQYF	TGTGCCAGCAACCCACCGGGACTCATCGAGCAGTACTTC
TRBD1	TRBV7-9	TRBJ2-7	.	CASSWGTVTYEQYF	TGTGCCAGCAGCTGGGGGACAGTAACCTACGAGCAGTACTTC
TRBD1	TRBV7-2	TRBJ2-3	.	CASSRTGQGTDTQYF	TGTGCCAGCAGTCGAACGGGACAGGGCACAGATACGCAGTATTTT
.	TRBV6-4	TRBJ2-1	.	CASSDSGDSYNEQFF	TGTGCCAGCAGTGACTCCGGGGACTCCTACAATGAGCAGTTCTTC
.	TRBV28	TRBJ1-5	once	CASTPGPMGQPQHF	TGTGCCAGCACTCCCGGTCCGATGGGTCAGCCCCAGCATTTT
.	TRBV28	TRBJ2-1	.	CASSPEGPGWHEQFF	TGTGCCAGCAGTCCGGAAGGGCCAGGGTGGCATGAGCAGTTCTTC
TRBD2	TRBV29-1	TRBJ2-1	.	CSVVLTLGLAGGSYNEQFF	TGCAGCGTTGTGTTGACATTAGGACTAGCGGGAGGCTCCTACAATGAGCAGTTCTTC
.	TRBV29-1	TRBJ2-7	.	CSVVVWGAAYEQYF	TGCAGCGTTGTGGTATGGGGGGCGGCCTACGAGCAGTACTTC
.	TRBV2	TRBJ2-5	.	CASSDPGTTETQYF	TGTGCCAGCAGTGACCCGGGGACCACCGAGACCCAGTACTTC
.	TRBV5-4	TRBJ1-4	.	CASSLGFQTNEKLFF	TGTGCCAGCAGCTTGGGGTTTCAGACAAATGAAAAACTGTTTTTT
TRBD1	TRBV4-1	TRBJ1-2	.	CASSQELDRASGYTF	TGCGCCAGCAGCCAAGAGCTGGACAGGGCTTCTGGCTACACCTTC
.	TRBV14	TRBJ2-1	.	CASSQVFGGEQFF	TGTGCCAGCAGCCAAGTCTTTGGAGGTGAGCAGTTCTTC